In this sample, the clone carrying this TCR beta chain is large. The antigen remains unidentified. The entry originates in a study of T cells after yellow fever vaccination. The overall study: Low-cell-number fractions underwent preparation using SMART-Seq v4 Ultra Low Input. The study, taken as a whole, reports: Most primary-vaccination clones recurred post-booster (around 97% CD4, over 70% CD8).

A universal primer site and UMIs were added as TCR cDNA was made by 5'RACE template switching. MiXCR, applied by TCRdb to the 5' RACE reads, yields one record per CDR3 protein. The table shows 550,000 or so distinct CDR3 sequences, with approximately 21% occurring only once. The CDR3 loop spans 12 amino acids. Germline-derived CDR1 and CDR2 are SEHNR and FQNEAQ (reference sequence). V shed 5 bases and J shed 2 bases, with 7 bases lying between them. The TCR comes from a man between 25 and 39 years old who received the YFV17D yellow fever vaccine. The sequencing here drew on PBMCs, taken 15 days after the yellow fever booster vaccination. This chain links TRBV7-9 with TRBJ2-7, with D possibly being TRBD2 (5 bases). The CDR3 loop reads CASSGEPYEQYF. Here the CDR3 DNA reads TGTGCCAGCAGCGGGGAGCCCTACGAGCAGTACTTC.